These 26 T cell receptor beta chains share one sample of origin, sequenced in a study of cytomegalovirus exposure and HLA in healthy donors. With 60 Vbeta and 13 Jbeta primers, the PCR was carried out. TCRdb's copy holds only in-frame clones and misses some; the assay was immunoSEQ multiplex PCR. The table shows 90,000 to 140,000 clones, with 60% to 85% occurring only once. Sequences were obtained from PBMCs. These receptors were obtained from a middle-aged woman in good health and CMV-seropositive.

The chain recombines TRBV4-1 with TRBJ2-5; 12 bases are shared with TRBD2. V dropped 3 bases and J dropped 0; count of bases not matched to a gene: 5. Per the germline V gene, CDR1 is MGHRA and CDR2 is YSYEKL. CDR3 length: 17 residues. CDR3 coding DNA: TGCGCCAGCAGCCAGTCTCGGACTAGCGGGAACCAAGAGACCCAGTACTTC. This encodes CASSQSRTSGNQETQYF.

The rearrangement links TRBV4-1 to TRBJ1-5; no firm D call. CDR3 length: 15 residues. Germline V lookup: CDR1 MGHRA, CDR2 YSYEKL. Deletions cut 0 bases from V and 11 bases from J, with 17 bases between. CDR3 bases: TGCGCCAGCAGCCAAGAATTTGGGTCCCTCGGAGCCCAGCATTTT. Amino acid sequence: CASSQEFGSLGAQHF.

The chain recombines TRBV5-1 with TRBJ1-1; D gene unclear. Germline values: CDR1 SGHRS, CDR2 YFSETQ. V lost 0 bases and J lost 10, with 10 bases in between. The CDR3 is 12 residues long. The CDR3: CASSLGTTGAFF. CDR3 bases: TGCGCCAGCAGCTTGGGGACTACCGGAGCTTTCTTT.

The chain carries TRBV4-3 and TRBJ2-3; 11 bases agree with TRBD2. Trimming took 3 bases from V and 4 from J; bases not matched to a gene: 6. Germline V CDR1 and CDR2: LGHNA, YSLEER. The CDR3 sequence is 16 residues long. The CDR3 DNA reads as TGCGCCAGCAGCCATGCGACTAGCGGGGTTTCAGATACGCAGTATTTT. Translated, it gives CASSHATSGVSDTQYF.

J is TRBJ1-3 and V is TRBV5-1, with D unresolved. The CDR3 is made up of 15 amino acids. V was trimmed by 5 bases and J by 2 bases, leaving 14 bases between them. The germline CDR1 and CDR2 sequences are SGHRS and YFSETQ. For the CDR3, the DNA is TGCGCCAGCAGTGATCCCAGGTTCCCTGGAAACACCATATATTTT. Its translation: CASSDPRFPGNTIYF.

This chain uses TRBV28 with TRBJ2-3, with TRBD2 matching 7 bases. With V trimmed by 5 bases and J by 0 bases, 11 bases remained unmatched. The germline V gene has CDR1 MDHEN and CDR2 SYDVKM. This CDR3 comprises 17 residues. This CDR3 reads CASSLTAGGSSTDTQYF. Here the CDR3 DNA reads TGTGCCAGCAGTCTTACCGCTGGCGGGAGCAGCACAGATACGCAGTATTTT.

This sequence joins TRBV28 and TRBJ2-2; a possible D gene is TRBD1 (6 bases). Per the germline V gene, CDR1 is MDHEN and CDR2 is SYDVKM. The CDR3 extends over 14 amino acids. The V gene lost 3 bases and the J gene lost 4 bases, with 9 bases spanning the gap. The CDR3 sequence: CASSLWTATGELFF. For the CDR3, the DNA is TGTGCCAGCAGTTTGTGGACAGCCACCGGGGAGCTGTTTTTT.

The count of this clone is one. This chain joins TRBV4-3 and TRBJ2-7, with D maybe TRBD1 (5 bases). The CDR3 consists of 14 residues. The germline CDR1 and CDR2 sequences are LGHNA and YSLEER. V was clipped by 0 bases and J by 6 bases, with 12 bases between them. Written as DNA, the CDR3 is TGCGCCAGCAGCCAAGATCCAGGGTACGGCGAGCAGTACTTC. This encodes CASSQDPGYGEQYF.

The chain joins TRBV27 to TRBJ2-1, with D possibly being TRBD2 (7 bases). Germline V lookup: CDR1 MNHEY, CDR2 SMNVEV (reference sequence). This CDR3 spans 17 amino acids. Trimming removed 5 bases from V and 1 base from J, with 18 bases in between. The CDR3 here is CASSPRGLADSYNEQFF. The CDR3 bases are TGTGCCAGCAGTCCCCGGGGGCTAGCGGATTCCTACAATGAGCAGTTCTTC.

The J gene is TRBJ2-5, the V gene TRBV6-5, with D perhaps matching TRBD2 (5 bases). Looked up from germline, CDR1 is MNHEY and CDR2 is SVGAGI. The CDR3 has 15 residues. The V and J ends lost 1 base and 1 base respectively, with 10 bases between them. CDR3 sequence: CASSYFGGVQETQYF. The DNA for the CDR3 is TGTGCCAGCAGTTACTTTGGAGGAGTCCAAGAGACCCAGTACTTC.

The rearrangement links TRBV5-1 to TRBJ1-4; D gene uncertain. V lost 5 bases and J 7 bases, leaving 12 bases between the germline ends. Germline V gene sequence: CDR1 SGHRS, CDR2 YFSETQ. The CDR3 totals 13 residues. The CDR3 DNA reads as TGCGCCAGCAGTGAAAGAACCGGTGAAAAACTGTTTTTT. As protein: CASSERTGEKLFF.

The chain couples TRBV2 to TRBJ2-2; tentative D call: TRBD1 (6 bases). V lost 6 bases and J 5 bases, leaving 13 bases between the germline ends. Germline assignment: CDR1 SNHLY and CDR2 FYNNEI. The CDR3 spans 14 residues. CDR3 residues: CASRVDRTTGELFF. For the CDR3, the DNA is TGTGCCAGCAGGGTAGACAGGACTACCGGGGAGCTGTTTTTT.

This chain uses TRBV5-4 with TRBJ2-5; D call uncertain. The V end lost 1 base, the J end lost 4 bases, and 8 bases lay between the germline ends. There are 13 residues in the CDR3. Germline CDR1 and CDR2: SGHNT and YYREEE (reference sequence). CDR3 protein: CASSLTLAETQYF. The CDR3 DNA sequence: TGTGCCAGCAGCTTGACGTTAGCAGAGACCCAGTACTTC.

The rearrangement joins TRBV6-5 to TRBJ2-1; 7 bases agree with TRBD1. CDR1 and CDR2 from the germline V gene are MNHEY and SVGAGI. J was trimmed by 6 bases and V by 6 bases; bases with no gene match: 11. CDR3 length: 15 residues. In nucleotides, the CDR3 is TGTGCCAGCAGGAAGACAGGGTTCCATATCAATGAGCAGTTCTTC. Translated, it gives CASRKTGFHINEQFF.

This clone was picked up one time. The J gene is TRBJ2-7, the V gene TRBV28; the D is unclear. The CDR3 length is 16 residues. Trimming removed 1 base at V and 0 bases at J, with 13 bases between. The germline gives CDR1 MDHEN, CDR2 SYDVKM. CDR3 sequence (DNA): TGTGCCAGCAGTTTATTGGTCAGGCAAAACTCCTACGAGCAGTACTTC. This encodes CASSLLVRQNSYEQYF.

Worth noting for this clone: The CDR3 does not end in the conserved phenylalanine or tryptophan, so this is likely a read error. The limits of the CDR3 on the DNA are not certain, so only TCRdb's listed CDR3 is given. The sample contains more than one DNA sequence encoding this CDR3. This CDR3 is CASSYSTRSG. The chain joins TRBV6-8 to TRBJ2-7; TRBD2 is taken as the D call from the table, unchecked against the DNA. Including both end residues, the CDR3 is 10 amino acids long. Germline CDR1 is MNHGY and CDR2 is SAAAGT.

This rearrangement joins TRBV10-3 to TRBJ1-5; D is unclear. Trimming cost V 5 bases and J 3 bases, with 11 bases left between them. Germline-derived CDR1 and CDR2 are ENHRY and SYGVKD. The CDR3 has 14 residues. The DNA of the CDR3 is TGTGCCATCAGTCCGCACAGTATCAATCAGCCCCAGCATTTT. It translates to CAISPHSINQPQHF.

This clone was seen once. This chain joins TRBV4-2 and TRBJ2-1; TRBD1 aligns across 11 bases. The germline V gene has CDR1 LGHNA and CDR2 YNFKEQ. The CDR3 is 15 residues long. With 1 base clipped from V and 12 bases from J, the junction kept 8 bases outside the gene matches. CDR3 amino acids: CASSQGGQGDTTQFF. The CDR3 bases are TGTGCCAGCAGCCAAGGGGGACAGGGGGATACAACGCAGTTCTTC.

The chain links TRBV28 to TRBJ1-3; 7 bases match TRBD1. This CDR3 comprises 16 residues. Germline V gene lookup returns CDR1 MDHEN and CDR2 SYDVKM. J lost 2 bases, V lost 3 bases, and 7 bases had no gene match. Here the CDR3 reads CASSFLTGTAGNTIYF. The CDR3 DNA reads as TGTGCCAGCAGTTTTTTGACCGGGACAGCTGGAAACACCATATATTTT.

This clone was found a few times. The chain combines TRBV4-2 with TRBJ2-3, with 7 bases that match TRBD1. V dropped 3 bases and J dropped 0; count of bases not matched to a gene: 6. The CDR3 totals 16 residues. Per the germline V gene, CDR1 is LGHNA and CDR2 is YNFKEQ. CDR3 sequence (DNA): TGTGCCAGCAGCCAGACCCGGGACAGAAGCACAGATACGCAGTATTTT. Translation gives CASSQTRDRSTDTQYF.

The chain couples TRBV25-1 to TRBJ2-7, with a possible D match to TRBD2 (6 bases). The V gene's germline CDR1 is MGHDK and CDR2 SYGVNS. The CDR3 runs 13 residues. Deletions cut 10 bases from V and 7 bases from J, with 20 bases between. CDR3 coding DNA: TGTGCCACAGCCGGGGCGGAGGGGCCTGAGCAGTACTTC. This codes for CATAGAEGPEQYF.

The genes are TRBV12-5 and TRBJ1-5; a weak D match, TRBD1 (5 bases). Germline assignment: CDR1 LGHNT and CDR2 FRNRAP. Trimming pared 0 bases from V and 7 bases from J, leaving 16 bases between. The CDR3 runs to 16 residues. The CDR3 DNA is TGTGCTAGTGGTTTGGTACTAAGGGGCCCTAAACAGCCCCAGCATTTT. Translated: CASGLVLRGPKQPQHF.

The rearrangement joins TRBV15 to TRBJ2-4; TRBD1 might be the D (5 bases). Per the germline V gene, CDR1 is LNHNV and CDR2 is YYDKDF (reference sequence). This CDR3 has 14 amino acids. The ends were cut back, 2 bases at V and 8 bases at J, with 13 bases in the middle. In DNA, the CDR3 is TGTGCCACCAGCAGATCTAAAGGGGTATACATTCAGTACTTC. Translated, it gives CATSRSKGVYIQYF. Drawing the rest from reference TRBV15 and TRBJ2-4, the complete variable domain is DAMVIQNPRYQVTQFGKPVTLSCSQTLNHNVMYWYQQKSSQAPKLLFHYYDKDFNNEADTPDNFQSRRPNTSFCFLDIRSPGLGDTAMYLCATSRSKGVYIQYFGAGTRLSVL.

V is TRBV9 and J is TRBJ2-1; perhaps TRBD2 as D (5 bases). The CDR3 is 15 residues long. Looked up from germline, CDR1 is SGDLS and CDR2 is YYNGEE. Trimming removed 4 bases from V and 6 bases from J, with 17 bases in between. The chain's CDR3 is CASSPTGGPPNEQFF. The CDR3 nucleotides read TGTGCCAGCAGCCCCACCGGAGGCCCGCCCAATGAGCAGTTCTTC.

The chain has TRBV5-4 and TRBJ2-3; TRBD1 matches at 12 bases. V lost 0 bases, J lost 7 bases, and 3 bases stayed unmatched. The germline V gene encodes CDR1 SGHNT and CDR2 YYREEE (reference sequence). The CDR3 sequence is 15 residues long. The CDR3 region is CASSLGGQGANTQYF. In DNA, the CDR3 is TGTGCCAGCAGCTTGGGGGGACAGGGGGCAAATACGCAGTATTTT.

The rearrangement uses TRBV11-2 and TRBJ1-6; D is possibly TRBD1 (5 bases). The CDR3 is 15 amino acids. Germline CDR1 reads SGHAT; CDR2 reads FQNNGV. Trimming pared 1 base from V and 7 bases from J, leaving 11 bases between. The CDR3: CASSLVQGGNSPLHF. CDR3 coding DNA: TGTGCCAGCAGCTTAGTCCAGGGAGGAAATTCACCCCTCCACTTT.